Below, 14 T cell receptor beta chains from the same sample are listed, as sequenced in a study of blood T cells in healthy people across ages. A second PCR, run for roughly 6 to 11 cycles, used a sample-barcoded 5' primer plus a J-beta primer mix. TCRdb used MiXCR to reprocess the 5' RACE reads, holding one entry per CDR3 protein. The sample carries over a million distinct CDR3 sequences, about 45% recorded once. Source material: blood. These receptors originate from a woman in her late teens or twenties in good health.

The V gene is TRBV12-3 or TRBV12-4, the J gene TRBJ2-3; 12 nucleotides match TRBD2. The junction had 3 bases not matched to a gene; V was cut back by 6 bases and J by 2 bases. The CDR3 contains 15 residues. The CDR3 DNA follows: TGTGCCAGCAGGGGGACTAGCGGGTACACAGATACGCAGTATTTT. As protein: CASRGTSGYTDTQYF.

The rearrangement joins TRBV10-3 to TRBJ1-1; possibly TRBD1 for D (6 bases). The germline V gene encodes CDR1 ENHRY and CDR2 SYGVKD. The CDR3 consists of 16 residues. Trimming took 3 bases from V and 4 from J, leaving 18 bases between them. The CDR3 is CAISDSGDRPGTEAFF. The CDR3 bases are TGTGCCATCAGTGATTCGGGCGACAGGCCGGGCACTGAAGCTTTCTTT.

The rearrangement joins TRBV28 to TRBJ2-7, with 9 bases fitting TRBD2. Germline lookup yields CDR1 MDHEN and CDR2 SYDVKM. Losses at the gene ends were 4 bases for V and 4 bases for J; bases not matched to a gene: 5. The CDR3 consists of 14 residues. The CDR3 DNA reads TGTGCCAGCAGTTCGCCTAGCGGGATATACGAGCAGTACTTC. This gives the protein CASSSPSGIYEQYF. The whole variable domain, filled in from reference TRBV28 and TRBJ2-7, reads DVKVTQSSRYLVKRTGEKVFLECVQDMDHENMFWYRQDPGLGLRLIYFSYDVKMKEKGDIPEGYSVSREKKERFSLILESASTNQTSMYLCASSSPSGIYEQYFGPGTRLTVT.

The sample holds a few counts of this clonotype. V gene TRBV9 combines with J gene TRBJ2-1; 9 positions agree with TRBD2. The germline V gene encodes CDR1 SGDLS and CDR2 YYNGEE. V lost 0 bases and J lost 4; bases outside the gene matches: 5. This CDR3 is 16 amino acids long. In DNA, the CDR3 is TGTGCCAGCAGCGTAGTGGCGGGGGGGCCTTACAATGAGCAGTTCTTC. It specifies CASSVVAGGPYNEQFF.

The chain joins TRBV7-8 to TRBJ2-3, with a possible D match to TRBD1 (6 bases). The CDR3 spans 14 residues. CDR1 is SGHVS, CDR2 FQNEAQ, per germline. The V end lost 5 bases, the J end lost 6 bases, and 15 bases lay between the germline ends. The CDR3 is CASSNRASGDTQYF. CDR3 DNA: TGTGCCAGCAGCAACAGGGCCTCCGGCGATACGCAGTATTTT.

Here the CDR3 DNA reads TGTGCCAGCAGTTACCGACAGGGGGGAACGGACGAGCAGTACTTC. This gives the protein CASSYRQGGTDEQYF. The chain uses TRBV6-8 and TRBJ2-7, with 9 bases matching TRBD1. The germline gives CDR1 MNHGY, CDR2 SAAAGT. V trimming: 2 bases; J trimming: 5 bases; junction bases outside the gene matches: 7. CDR3 size: 15 residues.

This chain uses TRBV15 with TRBJ1-1; D call uncertain. This CDR3 has 13 residues. The V end lost 0 bases, the J end lost 8 bases, and 10 bases lay between the germline ends. Per the germline V gene, CDR1 is LNHNV and CDR2 is YYDKDF (reference sequence). The CDR3 spells CATSRDRRREAFF. The DNA of the CDR3 is TGTGCCACCAGCAGAGATAGGAGGAGGGAAGCTTTCTTT.

This clonotype is a singleton in its sample. The chain joins TRBV2 to TRBJ1-1, with D perhaps matching TRBD1 (6 bases). Germline V lookup: CDR1 SNHLY, CDR2 FYNNEI. CDR3 size: 16 residues. With 6 bases removed from V and 6 bases from J, the gap between germline ends came to 23 bases. CDR3: CASRVLDSGINAEAFF. DNA for the CDR3: TGTGCCAGCAGGGTCCTGGACAGTGGAATTAACGCTGAAGCTTTCTTT.

The chain uses TRBV4-2 and TRBJ1-2; 8 bases agree with TRBD1. Losses at the gene ends were 3 bases for V and 4 bases for J; bases not matched to a gene: 7. CDR3 size: 15 residues. CDR1 and CDR2 (germline): LGHNA, YNFKEQ. The CDR3 protein is CASSHINDRGYGYTF. DNA for the CDR3: TGTGCCAGCAGCCATATAAATGACAGGGGCTATGGCTACACCTTC.

This chain connects TRBV25-1 to TRBJ1-1, with 7 bases matching TRBD1. V shed 0 bases, J shed 4 bases, and the junction held 11 bases outside the gene matches. CDR3 length equals 17 residues. CDR1 and CDR2 from the germline V gene are MGHDK and SYGVNS. The CDR3: CASSEYPGDSGATEAFF. For the CDR3, the DNA is TGTGCCAGCAGTGAATATCCTGGGGACAGCGGTGCCACTGAAGCTTTCTTT. The whole variable domain, filled in from reference TRBV25-1 and TRBJ1-1, reads EADIYQTPRYLVIGTGKKITLECSQTMGHDKMYWYQQDPGMELHLIHYSYGVNSTEKGDLSSESTVSRIRTEHFPLTLESARPSHTSQYLCASSEYPGDSGATEAFFGQGTRLTVV.

The chain recombines TRBV12-3 or TRBV12-4 with TRBJ1-2; D possibly corresponds to TRBD1 (5 bases). CDR3 length: 16 residues. V gave up 4 bases and J gave up 5 bases, with 20 bases separating them. In DNA form, the CDR3 reads TGTGCCAGCAGTTCCCCGGGACTCCAAACCCAGTATGGCTACACCTTC. It yields the protein CASSSPGLQTQYGYTF.

In this sample, this clonotype turned up a few times. CDR3 coding DNA: TGCAGTGCTAGAGCCGGACACTCCTACGAGCAGTACTTC. Its protein is CSARAGHSYEQYF. This chain connects TRBV20-1 to TRBJ2-7; D might be TRBD1 (5 bases). Trimming removed 1 base at V and 0 bases at J, with 7 bases between. The CDR3 consists of 13 residues. Germline loops: CDR1 DFQATT, CDR2 SNEGSKA (reference sequence).

This clonotype was seen a few times. Since a much larger clone is just one base distant, this may be a read error. The chain carries TRBV29-1 and TRBJ1-2, with 9 bases identical to TRBD1. J lost 10 bases, V lost 0 bases, and 9 bases had no gene match. CDR3 length: 14 residues. Germline CDR1 and CDR2: SQVTM and ANQGSEA. In DNA, the CDR3 is TGCAGCGTTGAAGAGCTGGACAGGGGCCTTGACTACACCTTC. It specifies CSVEELDRGLDYTF.

The chain joins TRBV9 to TRBJ2-3; 9 positions match TRBD2. The length of the CDR3 is 16 residues. With V trimmed by 0 bases and J by 4 bases, 6 bases remained unmatched. CDR1 is SGDLS and CDR2 is YYNGEE in the germline V gene. CDR3 sequence reads: CASSVVAGGNADTQYF. CDR3 nucleotides: TGTGCCAGCAGCGTAGTTGCGGGAGGGAACGCAGATACGCAGTATTTT.